Below, 20 T cell receptor beta chains from the same sample are listed, as sequenced in a study of regulatory T cells in long-lasting Graves disease. Described time point: newly diagnosed GD, antithyroid drugs for less than 3 months. PBMC RNA was the source of the TCR library. Through Arm-PCR of CDR3 regions and iRepertoire HTBI primers, TCR beta libraries were built. TCRdb redid the calling of the multiplex PCR reads with MiXCR, one entry per CDR3 protein. The sample records 350,000 to 450,000 distinct CDR3 sequences, 14% to 15% being singletons. This sample also belongs to another study, concerning T cells in Graves' hyperthyroidism and ophthalmopathy.

The material sequenced was peripheral blood mononuclear cells (PBMCs), taken at new diagnosis, from a patient treated with antithyroid drugs. The receptors were sampled from a woman in her 30s with Graves disease.

This clonotype has more than one count but fewer than ten. A much larger clone differs by one base, so this may be a read error. This chain uses TRBV2 with TRBJ2-1; tentatively, D is TRBD2 (6 bases). The CDR3 has 15 amino acids. Trimming left V 9 bases short and J 4 bases short, with 19 bases between. Germline-derived CDR1 and CDR2 are SNHLY and FYNNEI. The CDR3 loop is CARRGGASEYNEQFF. The CDR3 nucleotides read TGTGCCAGGAGAGGAGGGGCTAGCGAGTACAATGAGCAGTTCTTC.

Details on this clonotype: Relative to the germline gene, one junction end is altered; a read error may explain this. V gene TRBV10-3 combines with J gene TRBJ1-5, with D possibly matching TRBD1 (6 bases). The length of the CDR3 is 14 residues. Germline-derived CDR1 and CDR2 are ENHRY and SYGVKD. Here the CDR3 DNA reads TGTGCCATCAGTGACAGGGGAGGGGATCAGCTCCAGCATTTT. Translated: CAISDRGGDQLQHF.

The table lists this clonotype with a few counts. V and J are TRBV6-5 and TRBJ1-2, with a weak D call TRBD1 (5 bases). This CDR3 comprises 13 residues. The V and J ends lost 2 bases and 7 bases respectively, with 11 bases between them. Germline loops: CDR1 MNHEY, CDR2 SVGAGI. The CDR3 sequence is CASSYRGHGGYTF. Written as DNA, the CDR3 is TGTGCCAGCAGTTACCGAGGACATGGTGGCTACACCTTC.

This clonotype came up many times. V is TRBV13 and J is TRBJ2-7; tentative D call: TRBD2 (7 bases). This CDR3 comprises 13 residues. The ends were cut back, 7 bases at V and 3 bases at J, with 13 bases in the middle. CDR1 and CDR2 (germline): PRHDT, FYEKMQ (reference sequence). CDR3 residues: CASTGGGHYEQYF. CDR3 bases: TGTGCCAGCACCGGCGGGGGACACTACGAGCAGTACTTC.

The chain uses TRBV7-7 and TRBJ2-6; D is unclear. This CDR3 has 13 amino acids. Germline assignment: CDR1 SSHAT and CDR2 FNYEAQ (reference sequence). V shed 11 bases and J shed 3 bases, with 11 bases lying between them. The CDR3 DNA sequence: TGTGCCGCCCGGGTTGGTGGGGCCAACGTCCTGACTTTC. It specifies CAARVGGANVLTF.

This clonotype has ten or more counts. J is TRBJ2-7 and V is TRBV6-1, with D possibly TRBD1 on 6 matching bases. The V end was cut by 10 bases, the J end by 2 bases, with 15 bases between. The CDR3 is 13 amino acids. CDR1 and CDR2 from the germline V gene are MNHNS and SASEGT. In nucleotides, the CDR3 is TGTGCCACTCTACAGGGATCCCCCTACGAGCAGTACTTC. It encodes CATLQGSPYEQYF.

The chain joins TRBV5-1 to TRBJ2-3; D call uncertain. The CDR3 runs 15 residues. The germline CDR1 and CDR2 sequences are SGHRS and YFSETQ. The V gene lost 4 bases and the J gene lost 0 bases, with 12 bases spanning the gap. In DNA form, the CDR3 reads TGCGCCAGCAGCCCGGCGATATCTAGCACAGATACGCAGTATTTT. It translates to CASSPAISSTDTQYF.

This clonotype was picked up a small number of times. V usage is TRBV30 and J usage is TRBJ1-6; unclear D gene. This CDR3 spans 14 amino acids. Trimming pared 0 bases from V and 7 bases from J, leaving 10 bases between. Germline V CDR1 and CDR2: GTSNPN, SVGIG (reference sequence). Here the CDR3 DNA reads TGTGCCTGGAGTGTATACCGGGGAAATTCACCCCTCCACTTT. It codes for CAWSVYRGNSPLHF.

The sample holds many counts of this clonotype. In DNA form, the CDR3 reads TGTGCCAGCAGCTTAACCCTCACTAGTTATGAGACCCAGTACTTC. Protein product: CASSLTLTSYETQYF. The rearrangement joins TRBV7-9 to TRBJ2-5, with D possibly being TRBD2 (5 bases). This CDR3 has 15 amino acids. V lost 2 bases to trimming and J lost 5 bases, with 15 bases between them. Per germline, CDR1 SEHNR and CDR2 FQNEAQ (reference sequence).

This clonotype was seen a handful of times. The CDR3 nucleotides read TGCGCCAGCAGCTTAGAGACTAGATTAGATACGCAGTATTTT. This translates into CASSLETRLDTQYF. The chain recombines TRBV5-1 with TRBJ2-3; D possibly corresponds to TRBD2 (6 bases). The CDR3 length is 14 residues. V was cut by 2 bases and J by 5 bases, with 12 bases left in between. Germline CDR1 SGHRS, CDR2 YFSETQ.

This clonotype was picked up many times. J is TRBJ2-1 and V is TRBV7-3, with TRBD2 matching over 7 bases. Trimming at V came to 2 bases and at J to 3 bases, leaving 4 bases not matched to a gene. The CDR3 is 15 residues long. Germline V lookup: CDR1 SGHTA, CDR2 FQGTGA. This chain's CDR3 is CASSLSAGDYNEQFF. The CDR3 DNA reads TGTGCCAGCAGCTTATCGGCGGGAGACTACAATGAGCAGTTCTTC.

Written as DNA, the CDR3 is TGCGCCAGCAGCTCGGCTCGGACAGGGGCGAACACTGAAGCTTTCTTT. Encoded protein: CASSSARTGANTEAFF. This chain uses TRBV5-1 with TRBJ1-1; TRBD1 matches at 9 bases. CDR1 and CDR2 (germline): SGHRS, YFSETQ. This CDR3 comprises 16 residues. V lost 3 bases to trimming and J lost 1 base; unmatched junction nucleotides: 7.

There are a few counts of this clonotype. The chain has TRBV6-1 and TRBJ1-2; weak D call: TRBD1 (5 bases). The CDR3 runs 13 residues. Germline-derived CDR1 and CDR2 are MNHNS and SASEGT. V dropped 10 bases and J dropped 0 bases, with 12 bases sitting between them. The CDR3 nucleotides are TGTGCCACCAGGGAGGTGTCTAACTATGGCTACACCTTC. Its translation is CATREVSNYGYTF.

This clonotype was counted many times. The chain combines TRBV7-2 with TRBJ2-3; weak D call: TRBD2 (6 bases). Trimming took off 1 base at V and 1 base at J, with 9 bases between the two ends. Germline V gives CDR1 SGHTA, CDR2 FQGNSA. This CDR3 region has 15 residues. The CDR3 DNA reads as TGTGCCAGCAGCTTAGGCGGGAAAGGCACAGATACGCAGTATTTT. It translates to CASSLGGKGTDTQYF.

This clonotype was seen ten or more times. The rearrangement joins TRBV20-1 to TRBJ2-3; 7 positions agree with TRBD2. The germline V gene has CDR1 DFQATT and CDR2 SNEGSKA (reference sequence). This CDR3 spans 18 amino acids. V lost 0 bases to trimming and J lost 3 bases; unmatched junction nucleotides: 15. The chain's CDR3 is CSARDLRRGGSLTDTQYF. In DNA, the CDR3 is TGCAGTGCTAGAGATCTGCGTCGAGGCGGGAGTTTGACAGATACGCAGTATTTT.

The rearrangement uses TRBV7-6 and TRBJ1-1; D unresolved. Per germline, CDR1 SGHVS and CDR2 FNYEAQ. The CDR3 extends over 14 amino acids. V was trimmed by 3 bases and J by 3 bases, leaving 11 bases between them. CDR3 sequence: CASSFRGSDTEAFF. The DNA of the CDR3 is TGTGCCAGCAGCTTTCGAGGTTCGGACACTGAAGCTTTCTTT. The full variable domain, rest sourced from reference TRBV7-6 and TRBJ1-1, is GAGVSQSPRYKVTKRGQDVALRCDPISGHVSLYWYRQALGQGPEFLTYFNYEAQQDKSGLPNDRFSAERPEGSISTLTIQRTEQRDSAMYRCASSFRGSDTEAFFGQGTRLTVV.

The V call is TRBV3-1, the J call TRBJ2-3; no clear D. Per germline, CDR1 LGHDT and CDR2 YNNKEL (reference sequence). Trimming removed 3 bases at V and 2 bases at J, with 12 bases between. This CDR3 is 15 amino acids long. CDR3 DNA: TGTGCCAGCAGCCATTTATCCCGGCCCACAGATACGCAGTATTTT. This codes for CASSHLSRPTDTQYF.

As concerns this clonotype: Compared with germline, one end of the junction differs, possibly owing to a read error. V gene TRBV20-1 combines with J gene TRBJ1-4; D perhaps matches TRBD1 (6 bases). This CDR3 has 18 amino acids. Germline CDR1 is DFQATT and CDR2 is SNEGSKA (reference sequence). CDR3 DNA sequence: TGCAGTGTTTTACTCCGGGACATTCGGCTTGCAACTAATGAAAAACTGGTTTTT. Protein product: CSVLLRDIRLATNEKLVF.

This clonotype has ten or more counts. The chain employs TRBV6-1 and TRBJ2-1; 8 nucleotides agree with TRBD2. Unmatched junction bases numbered 9, after V lost 11 bases and J lost 6 bases. CDR1 is MNHNS, CDR2 SASEGT, per germline. The CDR3 extends over 13 amino acids. CDR3 protein: CARKREPPNEQFF. CDR3 nucleotide sequence: TGTGCCCGAAAGCGGGAGCCCCCCAATGAGCAGTTCTTC.

The chain is built from TRBV19 and TRBJ1-1, with a tentative D call TRBD1 (5 bases). This CDR3 spans 13 amino acids. The V gene lost 3 bases and the J gene lost 5 bases, with 10 bases spanning the gap. Germline loops: CDR1 LNHDA, CDR2 SQIVND (reference sequence). CDR3 DNA: TGTGCCAGTAGTATCCGGCAGGGTACTGAAGCTTTCTTT. Translated, it gives CASSIRQGTEAFF. The variable domain in full, with the rest retrieved from reference TRBV19 and TRBJ1-1, is DGGITQSPKYLFRKEGQNVTLSCEQNLNHDAMYWYRQDPGQGLRLIYYSQIVNDFQKGDIAEGYSVSREKKESFPLTVTSAQKNPTAFYLCASSIRQGTEAFFGQGTRLTVV.